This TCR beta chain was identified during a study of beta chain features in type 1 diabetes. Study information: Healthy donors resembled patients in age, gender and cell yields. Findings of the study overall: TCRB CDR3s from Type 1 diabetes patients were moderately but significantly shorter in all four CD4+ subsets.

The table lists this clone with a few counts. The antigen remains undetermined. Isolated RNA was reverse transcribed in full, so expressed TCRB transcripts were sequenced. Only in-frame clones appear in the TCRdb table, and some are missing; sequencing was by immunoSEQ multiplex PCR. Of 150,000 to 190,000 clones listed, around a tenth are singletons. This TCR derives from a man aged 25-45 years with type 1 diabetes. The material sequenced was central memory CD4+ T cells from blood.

CDR3 loop: CASSPGLVRATTGELFF. DNA for the CDR3: TGTGCCAGTTCCCCGGGCTTAGTGCGGGCAACGACCGGGGAGCTGTTTTTT. The genes are TRBV19 and TRBJ2-2, with D possibly TRBD2 on 5 matching bases. CDR1 and CDR2 (germline): LNHDA, SQIVND (reference sequence). V lost 8 bases to trimming and J lost 5 bases, with 24 bases between them. The CDR3 covers 17 residues.